The rows below give T cell receptor beta chains drawn from one sample of a study of shared clonotypes between healthy human individuals. Produced via immunoSEQ multiplex PCR; TCRdb's table is partial and in-frame only. The sample has more than 400,000 clones; approximately 95% are singletons. Source material: naive CD4+ T cells sorted from blood. These TCRs come from a woman younger than 45 in good health. Both conserved end residues are part of each CDR3. A D gene is named only where the DNA matches it firmly. Rows give clone size only sometimes, using once, few, many, or a class for an expanded clone.

size	D	length	V	J	CDR3	DNA
-	-	13	TRBV19	TRBJ1-1	CATSEGSNTEAFF	TGTGCCACCTCCGAGGGGAGTAACACTGAAGCTTTCTTT
-	TRBD1	14	TRBV6-6	TRBJ2-7	CASNTGGEDYEQYF	TGTGCCAGCAACACAGGGGGCGAGGACTACGAGCAGTACTTC
-	-	13	TRBV19	TRBJ1-5	CASSPLIPGPQHF	TGTGCCAGTAGTCCCCTCATCCCAGGGCCCCAGCATTTT
-	-	12	TRBV28	TRBJ1-2	CATGGAAYGYTF	TGTGCCACGGGGGGGGCCGCCTATGGCTACACCTTC
-	TRBD1	15	TRBV5-1	TRBJ1-1	CASSLASGGGTEAFF	TGCGCCAGCAGCTTGGCCTCAGGGGGCGGCACTGAAGCTTTCTTT
-	-	15	TRBV9	TRBJ2-7	CASSVYPMGSYEQYF	TGTGCCAGCAGCGTATACCCCATGGGTAGCTACGAGCAGTACTTC
-	-	14	TRBV7-9	TRBJ2-7	CASSLAERSYEQYF	TGTGCCAGCAGCTTAGCGGAGCGGTCCTACGAGCAGTACTTC
-	TRBD2	16	TRBV13	TRBJ2-3	CASSLAPSGRRDTQYF	TGTGCCAGCAGCTTAGCGCCTAGCGGGAGGCGAGATACGCAGTATTTT
-	-	15	TRBV28	TRBJ1-2	CASKTEGISRDGYTF	TGTGCCAGCAAGACAGAAGGGATTTCGAGGGATGGCTACACCTTC
-	-	11	TRBV7-9	TRBJ1-3	CAGEAGNTIYF	TGTGCCGGGGAAGCTGGAAACACCATATATTTT
once	-	13	TRBV5-6	TRBJ1-2	CASTERGLYGYTF	TGTGCCAGCACAGAAAGGGGTCTGTATGGCTACACCTTC
-	-	19	TRBV5-5	TRBJ1-4	CASSRSTGPGLATNEKLFF	TGTGCCAGCAGCAGGTCAACAGGGCCAGGGTTGGCAACTAATGAAAAACTGTTTTTT
-	-	17	TRBV5-4	TRBJ2-1	CASSLRTGIGAYNEQFF	TGTGCCAGCAGCCTAAGGACGGGGATTGGGGCTTACAATGAGCAGTTCTTC
-	-	14	TRBV7-9	TRBJ1-2	CASSPHDGERGYTF	TGTGCCAGCAGCCCCCACGACGGGGAAAGGGGCTACACCTTC
-	-	15	TRBV11-2	TRBJ2-2	CASSLDDRGAGELFF	TGTGCCAGCAGCTTAGATGATAGGGGGGCCGGGGAGCTGTTTTTT
-	-	13	TRBV15	TRBJ2-3	CATSSRGTDTQYF	TGTGCCACCAGCAGCCGGGGAACAGATACGCAGTATTTT
-	-	14	TRBV5-1	TRBJ1-2	CASSLVSGSYGYTF	TGCGCCAGCAGCTTGGTCTCGGGAAGCTATGGCTACACCTTC
-	-	12	TRBV6-6	TRBJ2-2	CASSYRDGELFF	TGTGCCAGCAGTTACCGGGACGGGGAGCTGTTTTTT
-	-	12	TRBV29-1	TRBJ1-1	CSTSKVGTEAFF	TGCAGCACGTCGAAGGTGGGCACTGAAGCTTTCTTT
-	TRBD1	15	TRBV6-1	TRBJ1-1	CASSERQGRNTEAFF	TGTGCCAGCAGTGAGCGACAGGGGCGGAACACTGAAGCTTTCTTT
-	TRBD1	14	TRBV7-3	TRBJ2-1	CASSTLTGAREQFF	TGTGCCAGCAGCACCTTAACAGGGGCCCGGGAGCAGTTCTTC
-	TRBD2	14	TRBV7-2	TRBJ2-5	CASSLVAGKETQYF	TGTGCCAGCAGCTTAGTAGCGGGAAAAGAGACCCAGTACTTC
few	-	13	TRBV7-9	TRBJ1-2	CASSSTGSGGYTF	TGTGCCAGCAGTTCTACAGGGTCAGGCGGCTACACCTTC
-	-	15	TRBV30	TRBJ2-3	CAWSYRDGRTDTQYF	TGTGCCTGGAGTTACAGGGACGGTCGCACAGATACGCAGTATTTT
-	TRBD1	14	TRBV19	TRBJ1-1	CASGRGDRDTEAFF	TGTGCGTCGGGCAGGGGCGACAGGGACACTGAAGCTTTCTTT
-	TRBD1	19	TRBV7-8	TRBJ1-2	CASSLKHRDRGQSNYGYTF	TGTGCCAGCAGCTTAAAACACCGGGACAGGGGCCAGTCTAACTATGGCTACACCTTC